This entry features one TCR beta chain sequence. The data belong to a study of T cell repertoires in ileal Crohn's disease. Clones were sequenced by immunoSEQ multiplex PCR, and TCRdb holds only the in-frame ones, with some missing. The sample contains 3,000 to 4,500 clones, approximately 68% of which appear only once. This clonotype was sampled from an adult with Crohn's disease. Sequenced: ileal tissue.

In DNA form, the CDR3 reads TGCAGCGTGCAGGGGAGCACTGAAGCTTTCTTT. The encoded protein is CSVQGSTEAFF. The rearrangement uses TRBV29-1 and TRBJ1-1, with a possible D match to TRBD1 (6 bases). Germline-derived CDR1 and CDR2 are SQVTM and ANQGSEA. The CDR3 covers 11 residues. V lost 6 bases and J 4 bases, leaving 9 bases between the germline ends.